This T cell receptor (beta chain) emerged from a study of CD8 T cells in ankylosing spondylitis. This clonotype was counted ten times or more. Its antigen is currently unknown. V lost 6 bases and J lost 8; bases outside the gene matches: 8. CDR3 length: 14 residues. Overall study findings and caveats: Disease-linked clones bore a CD8+ phenotype, appearing relatively rarely in peripheral blood. About 8 highly homologous variants made up a TCR beta motif, and this motif appeared characteristic of ankylosing spondylitis blood. Significant enrichment of disease-linked clones was reportedly seen in matched ankylosing spondylitis synovial fluid. There were earlier reports of some motif variants in reactive arthritis synovial fluid and blood.

5'-RACE, quantitative and with molecular barcodes, yielded the TCR beta libraries. TCRdb itself ran the 5' RACE reads through MiXCR, one entry per CDR3 protein. The table lists roughly 90,000 distinct CDR3 sequences, around 8.3% of them singletons. The clonotype originates from a male donor with ankylosing spondylitis. This chain uses TRBV12-3 or TRBV12-4 with TRBJ1-4, with 8 bases fitting TRBD1. Specimen: blood, either unsorted or a sorted T cell fraction (not recorded which). The CDR3 loop is CASSPQGAGEKLFF. In DNA form, the CDR3 reads TGTGCCAGCAGCCCTCAGGGGGCGGGGGAAAAACTGTTTTTT.